This TCR beta chain was captured in a study of regulatory T cells in long-lasting Graves disease. As for the study in general: Duration of antithyroid drug therapy among newly diagnosed Graves' patients was under 3 months.

The CDR3 totals 13 residues. Germline CDR1 MRHNA, CDR2 SNTAGT. V shed 6 bases and J shed 4 bases, with 12 bases lying between them. Time point in this sample: newly diagnosed GD, antithyroid drugs for less than 3 months. There was RNA extracted from PBMCs, and the TCR library was made from it. The sample holds many counts of this clonotype. Investigators prepared the TCR beta libraries by applying iRepertoire HTBI primers and Arm-PCR of CDR3 regions. TCRdb processed the multiplex PCR reads anew with MiXCR; each CDR3 protein has one entry. The sample contains approximately 230,000 distinct CDR3 sequences, around 18% of which appear only once.

The clonotype originates from a female donor with Graves disease. The gene calls are TRBV6-4 and TRBJ1-1, with a possible D match to TRBD1 (5 bases). The sample was peripheral blood mononuclear cells (PBMCs), taken at new diagnosis, from a patient treated with antithyroid drugs. The DNA for the CDR3 is TGTGCCAGCAGGGGCCCGAGGGGCACTGAAGCTTTCTTT. Its translation: CASRGPRGTEAFF.